The rows below give T cell receptor beta chains drawn from one sample of a study of shared clonotypes between healthy human individuals. TCRdb's table, derived via immunoSEQ multiplex PCR, lists solely in-frame clones and lacks some. In the table there are roughly 2.5 million clones, around nine tenths of which are singletons. Sequenced input: naive CD4+ T cells sorted from blood. Receptors were obtained from a man aged 18 to 30 in good health. Each CDR3 is given with its conserved first and last residue. The D gene is left open where the match is weak. Clone size is stated in some rows and not others, as once, few, many or a class when expanded.

J | size | D | V | CDR3 | DNA
TRBJ2-7 | NA | TRBD1 | TRBV7-8 | CASSQARTGEVPSYF | TGTGCCAGCAGCCAGGCCAGGACAGGGGAAGTCCCGTCGTACTTC
TRBJ1-1 | NA | TRBD1 | TRBV11-2 | CASSRDRGTEAFF | TGTGCCAGCAGCCGCGACAGGGGCACTGAAGCTTTCTTT
TRBJ2-6 | NA | NA | TRBV5-1 | CASSLDRTGSGANVLTF | TGCGCCAGCAGCTTGGACAGGACGGGCTCTGGGGCCAACGTCCTGACTTTC
TRBJ1-2 | NA | NA | TRBV5-6 | CASSLDLGNYGYTF | TGTGCCAGCAGCTTGGATTTGGGGAACTATGGCTACACCTTC
TRBJ2-6 | once | NA | TRBV6-6 | CASTTGGTGANVLTF | TGTGCCAGCACGACCGGAGGAACAGGGGCCAACGTCCTGACTTTC
TRBJ1-2 | NA | NA | TRBV30 | CAWTRQLINYGYTF | TGTGCCTGGACCAGACAGCTGATTAACTATGGCTACACCTTC
TRBJ2-1 | NA | NA | TRBV18 | CASSPEALSNEQFF | TGTGCCAGCTCACCAGAGGCCCTGAGTAATGAGCAGTTCTTC
TRBJ2-2 | NA | NA | TRBV9 | CASSQRPNGELFF | TGTGCCAGCAGCCAGCGGCCTAACGGGGAGCTGTTTTTT
TRBJ1-4 | NA | NA | TRBV30 | CAWSTGFNEKLFF | TGTGCCTGGAGTACGGGGTTTAATGAAAAACTGTTTTTT
TRBJ1-6 | few | NA | TRBV19 | CASSTNSGRVNSPLHF | TGTGCCAGTAGTACGAATTCGGGACGAGTAAATTCACCCCTCCACTTT
TRBJ1-6 | NA | NA | TRBV19 | CASSIKVDNSPLHF | TGTGCCAGTAGTATCAAGGTCGATAATTCACCCCTCCACTTT
TRBJ2-7 | NA | NA | TRBV9 | CASSVGQGEYEQYF | TGTGCCAGCAGCGTAGGTCAGGGTGAATACGAGCAGTACTTC
TRBJ2-6 | NA | NA | TRBV6-1 | CASREDGGGSGANVLTF | TGTGCCAGCAGAGAAGACGGGGGCGGGTCTGGGGCCAACGTCCTGACTTTC
TRBJ2-1 | NA | NA | TRBV6-1 | CASSEIGANNEQFF | TGTGCCAGCAGTGAAATAGGAGCCAACAATGAGCAGTTCTTC
TRBJ2-1 | NA | TRBD2 | TRBV29-1 | CSVGRLAGGHNEQFF | TGCAGCGTTGGACGACTAGCGGGAGGCCACAATGAGCAGTTCTTC
TRBJ1-4 | NA | TRBD1 | TRBV30 | CAWSRTGTNEKLFF | TGTGCCTGGTCCCGGACAGGGACTAATGAAAAACTGTTTTTT
TRBJ2-6 | NA | NA | TRBV7-2 | CASSLYAGRSGANVLTF | TGTGCCAGCAGCTTATATGCAGGGAGGTCTGGGGCCAACGTCCTGACTTTC
TRBJ1-4 | NA | TRBD1 | TRBV2 | CATSGGTNEKLFF | TGTGCCACCTCAGGGGGCACTAATGAAAAACTGTTTTTT
TRBJ2-1 | NA | NA | TRBV4-3 | CASSRPEDGTNEQFF | TGCGCCAGCAGCCGCCCAGAGGACGGGACCAATGAGCAGTTCTTC
TRBJ2-1 | NA | TRBD1 | TRBV19 | CASSDGTDSYNEQFF | TGTGCCAGTAGTGACGGGACAGACTCCTACAATGAGCAGTTCTTC
TRBJ1-5 | NA | NA | TRBV5-6 | CASTSITGASDQPQHF | TGTGCCAGCACCAGCATTACAGGAGCGTCGGATCAGCCCCAGCATTTT
TRBJ2-7 | NA | NA | TRBV30 | CAWSVIPAGPPYEQYF | TGTGCCTGGAGTGTCATCCCCGCAGGTCCCCCCTACGAGCAGTACTTC
TRBJ1-1 | NA | TRBD1 | TRBV13 | CASSLDGSRGTTEAFF | TGTGCCAGCAGCTTAGACGGGTCCAGGGGGACCACTGAAGCTTTCTTT
TRBJ2-3 | NA | NA | TRBV10-1 | CASSESVTDTQYF | TGCGCCAGCAGTGAGTCGGTCACAGATACGCAGTATTTT
TRBJ1-6 | NA | NA | TRBV11-2 | CASGTELGYNSPLHF | TGTGCCAGCGGCACAGAGCTTGGCTATAATTCACCCCTCCACTTT
TRBJ2-7 | NA | TRBD2 | TRBV4-2 | CASSRGEGPYEQYF | TGTGCCAGCAGCCGAGGGGAGGGGCCCTACGAGCAGTACTTC
TRBJ2-5 | NA | TRBD1 | TRBV12-5 | CASGGTGGQETQYF | TGTGCTAGTGGTGGAACAGGGGGCCAAGAGACCCAGTACTTC
TRBJ2-2 | NA | TRBD2 | TRBV5-1 | CASTPGGTGELFF | TGCGCCAGCACTCCGGGGGGAACCGGGGAGCTGTTTTTT
TRBJ2-3 | NA | NA | TRBV5-1 | CASEVGGPTDTQYF | TGCGCCAGCGAGGTAGGGGGTCCCACAGATACGCAGTATTTT
TRBJ2-5 | NA | NA | TRBV7-9 | CASSFSKQETQYF | TGTGCCAGCAGCTTTTCTAAACAAGAGACCCAGTACTTC
TRBJ2-3 | NA | TRBD2 | TRBV6-6 | CASSVSGDTQYF | TGTGCCAGCAGTGTTAGCGGGGATACGCAGTATTTT
TRBJ2-2 | once | NA | TRBV28 | CASSITGDTGELFF | TGTGCCAGCAGCATTACAGGTGACACCGGGGAGCTGTTTTTT
TRBJ1-4 | NA | NA | TRBV18 | CASSPQGGTFATNEKLFF | TGTGCCAGCTCCCCTCAAGGGGGGACATTTGCAACTAATGAAAAACTGTTTTTT
TRBJ1-6 | NA | NA | TRBV28 | CASSLSRLNSPLHF | TGTGCCAGCAGTTTGAGCAGATTAAATTCACCCCTCCACTTT
TRBJ1-3 | NA | NA | TRBV5-1 | CASSLGPWGLTGNTIYF | TGCGCCAGCAGCTTGGGGCCTTGGGGGCTGACTGGAAACACCATATATTTT
TRBJ2-1 | NA | NA | TRBV29-1 | CSVDSTGRGGNEQFF | TGCAGCGTTGATTCAACCGGGAGAGGGGGCAATGAGCAGTTCTTC
TRBJ1-5 | few | NA | TRBV6-8 | CANSQPQHF | TGTGCCAACTCTCAGCCCCAGCATTTT
TRBJ2-7 | NA | TRBD1 | TRBV10-3 | CAISEPDRANEQYF | TGTGCCATCAGTGAGCCGGACAGGGCCAACGAGCAGTACTTC
TRBJ1-1 | NA | NA | TRBV2 | CASRSSVMNTEAFF | TGTGCCAGCAGGTCCAGCGTTATGAACACTGAAGCTTTCTTT
TRBJ1-2 | NA | TRBD1 | TRBV28 | CASSPLGQNYGYTF | TGTGCCAGCAGTCCATTGGGACAGAACTATGGCTACACCTTC